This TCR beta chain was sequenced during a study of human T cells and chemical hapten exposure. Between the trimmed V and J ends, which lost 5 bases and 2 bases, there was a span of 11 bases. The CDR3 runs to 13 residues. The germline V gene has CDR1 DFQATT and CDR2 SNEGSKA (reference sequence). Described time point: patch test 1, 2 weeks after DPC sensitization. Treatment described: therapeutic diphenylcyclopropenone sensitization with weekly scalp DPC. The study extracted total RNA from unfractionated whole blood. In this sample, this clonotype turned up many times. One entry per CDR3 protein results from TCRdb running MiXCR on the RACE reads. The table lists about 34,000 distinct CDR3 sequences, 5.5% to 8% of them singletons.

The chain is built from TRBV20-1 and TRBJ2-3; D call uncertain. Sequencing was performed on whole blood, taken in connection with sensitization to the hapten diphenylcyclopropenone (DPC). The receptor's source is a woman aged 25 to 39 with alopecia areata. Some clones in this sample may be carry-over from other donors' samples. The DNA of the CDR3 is TGCAGTGCTGGACGGTTAGACACAGATACGCAGTATTTT. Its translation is CSAGRLDTDTQYF.